The 15 T cell receptor beta chains below all came from one sample that was sequenced in a study of T cell changes during pregnancy in multiple sclerosis (dated by TCRdb to between 2018 and 2021). Library prep was done by the immunoSEQ multiplex PCR assay. What TCRdb holds here is the immuneACCESS table cut down to in-frame rearrangements. Part of the clones is not present; checked against another copy, under half of the missing clones reflect an unresolved V gene, and the others are unexplained. The sample profile shows just over 55,000 clones; more than 85% of them were found once. Of the sample, around 3.3% falls within the top ten clones. The material sequenced was peripheral blood, taken after pregnancy. All receptors derive from a female donor in good health, enrolled as a control in a pregnancy study.

The rearrangement joins TRBV19 to TRBJ1-1; D is unclear. The CDR3 totals 14 residues. V was shortened by 3 bases and J by 1 base, with 9 bases between the two germline ends. In germline, CDR1 is LNHDA, CDR2 SQIVND (reference sequence). CDR3 DNA sequence: TGTGCCAGTAGTATGAGGGCAGAGAACACTGAAGCTTTCTTT. It specifies CASSMRAENTEAFF.

The genes are TRBV7-2 and TRBJ2-3; D gene ambiguous. The CDR3 runs to 12 residues. Trimming took 6 bases from V and 2 from J, leaving 6 bases between them. From germline, CDR1 is SGHTA and CDR2 FQGNSA. The CDR3 sequence: CASSFSTDTQYF. CDR3 nucleotides: TGTGCCAGCAGTTTCTCCACAGATACGCAGTATTTT. Together with reference TRBV7-2 and TRBJ2-3, the CDR3 gives the full variable domain: GAGVSQSPSNKVTEKGKDVELRCDPISGHTALYWYRQSLGQGLEFLIYFQGNSAPDKSGLPSDRFSAERTGGSVSTLTIQRTQQEDSAVYLCASSFSTDTQYFGPGTRLTVL.

This clone occurred a few times. The V gene is TRBV7-6, the J gene TRBJ2-1; 9 nucleotides agree with TRBD1. This CDR3 contains 15 residues. Germline V CDR1 and CDR2: SGHVS, FNYEAQ. Trimming took 4 bases from V and 6 from J; bases not matched to a gene: 7. The CDR3 DNA follows: TGTGCCAGCAGCTCAACAGGGGGCAAGCCCAATGAGCAGTTCTTC. This gives the protein CASSSTGGKPNEQFF.

The chain employs TRBV10-3 and TRBJ1-5, with TRBD1 identical over 8 bases. Trimming removed 6 bases from V and 3 bases from J; junction bases left unmatched: 7. This CDR3 is 15 amino acids long. Germline assignment: CDR1 ENHRY and CDR2 SYGVKD. In nucleotides, the CDR3 is TGTGCCATCAGCGAGGGACAGGCCCCCAATCAGCCCCAGCATTTT. It is translated as CAISEGQAPNQPQHF.

V usage is TRBV5-1 and J usage is TRBJ2-6, with TRBD1 identical over 7 bases. CDR3 length equals 16 residues. Germline CDR1 reads SGHRS; CDR2 reads YFSETQ. V shed 2 bases, J shed 0 bases, and the junction held 2 bases outside the gene matches. The CDR3 DNA follows: TGCGCCAGCAGCTTCTACAGGGGCTCTGGGGCCAACGTCCTGACTTTC. The encoded protein is CASSFYRGSGANVLTF.

The chain employs TRBV13 and TRBJ2-1, with D perhaps TRBD2 (6 bases). Germline CDR1 PRHDT, CDR2 FYEKMQ (reference sequence). Trimming cost V 5 bases and J 10 bases, with 18 bases left between them. The CDR3 loop spans 14 amino acids. DNA of the CDR3: TGTGCCAGCAGCCAGAGCCGGAGGCGGGGCGAGCAGTTCTTC. Translation: CASSQSRRRGEQFF. Together with reference TRBV13 and TRBJ2-1, the CDR3 gives the full variable domain: AAGVIQSPRHLIKEKRETATLKCYPIPRHDTVYWYQQGPGQDPQFLISFYEKMQSDKGSIPDRFSAQQFSDYHSELNMSSLELGDSALYFCASSQSRRRGEQFFGPGTRLTVL.

This chain uses TRBV12-5 with TRBJ2-7, with 7 bases that match TRBD1. This CDR3 has 13 residues. Trimming at V came to 4 bases and at J to 5 bases, leaving 5 bases not matched to a gene. CDR1 is LGHNT and CDR2 is FRNRAP in the germline V gene. The CDR3 loop is CASGSDRDHEQYF. The CDR3 DNA reads as TGTGCTAGTGGTTCCGACAGGGACCACGAGCAGTACTTC.

The chain recombines TRBV7-2 with TRBJ2-3, with a tentative D call TRBD2 (5 bases). V was clipped by 4 bases and J by 1 base, with 9 bases between them. Germline CDR1 is SGHTA and CDR2 is FQGNSA. CDR3 length: 14 residues. DNA of the CDR3: TGTGCCAGCAGCTGGACGAGGGGCACAGATACGCAGTATTTT. Translated, it gives CASSWTRGTDTQYF.

The chain uses TRBV4-3 and TRBJ2-7; D is unresolved. The CDR3 runs to 15 residues. The germline gives CDR1 LGHNA, CDR2 YSLEER. The V and J ends lost 0 bases and 2 bases respectively, with 11 bases between them. CDR3 nucleotide sequence: TGCGCCAGCAGCCAAGACAGAACTAAACCCTACGAGCAGTACTTC. It codes for CASSQDRTKPYEQYF.

CDR3 nucleotides: TGCGCCAGCAGCCAAGATTCCCCTAGCGGGAACTTCTACGAGCAGTACTTC. It encodes CASSQDSPSGNFYEQYF. V gene TRBV4-3 combines with J gene TRBJ2-7, with 9 bases lining up with TRBD2. The length of the CDR3 is 17 residues. CDR1 and CDR2 (germline): LGHNA, YSLEER. V lost 0 bases to trimming and J lost 3 bases; unmatched junction nucleotides: 9.

J is TRBJ1-2 and V is TRBV30; D remains unclear. Germline V gene sequence: CDR1 GTSNPN, CDR2 SVGIG (reference sequence). CDR3 size: 12 residues. V lost 4 bases and J 2 bases, leaving 8 bases between the germline ends. In DNA form, the CDR3 reads TGTGCCTGGACGGAGGGCAACTATGGCTACACCTTC. It encodes CAWTEGNYGYTF.

The chain recombines TRBV5-1 with TRBJ2-6; D might be TRBD1 (5 bases). V was cut by 4 bases and J by 0 bases, with 5 bases left in between. The germline V gene encodes CDR1 SGHRS and CDR2 YFSETQ. CDR3 length equals 14 residues. The CDR3 region has the DNA TGCGCCAGCAGCGACAGCTCTGGGGCCAACGTCCTGACTTTC. Its protein is CASSDSSGANVLTF.

This clone has only one observation. This chain connects TRBV11-2 to TRBJ1-3, with D perhaps TRBD1 (6 bases). The germline V and J ends were trimmed by 2 bases and 4 bases, with 9 bases remaining between them. The V gene's germline CDR1 is SGHAT and CDR2 FQNNGV. The CDR3 extends over 14 amino acids. For the CDR3, the DNA is TGTGCCAGCAGCTTACAGGGGATGGGAAACACCATATATTTT. Amino acid sequence: CASSLQGMGNTIYF.

The V and J genes are TRBV6-5 and TRBJ1-5; D is ambiguous. Germline V gene data show CDR1 as MNHEY and CDR2 as SVGAGI. The germline V and J ends were trimmed by 2 bases and 7 bases, with 12 bases remaining between them. The CDR3 contains 14 residues. This chain's CDR3 is CASSYGGRGQPQHF. The CDR3, as DNA: TGTGCCAGCAGTTACGGTGGACGGGGACAGCCCCAGCATTTT.

This rearrangement joins TRBV5-6 to TRBJ2-7; no firm D call. Germline assignment: CDR1 SGHDT and CDR2 YYEEEE. The V end lost 4 bases, the J end lost 3 bases, and 5 bases lay between the germline ends. The length of the CDR3 is 11 residues. CDR3 protein: CASSQYYEQYF. CDR3 in DNA: TGTGCCAGCAGCCAGTACTACGAGCAGTACTTC.